These 18 T cell receptor beta chains were all obtained from the same sample, sequenced in a study of neoadjuvant anti-PD-1 for oral cavity cancer. Method: immunoSEQ multiplex PCR; TCRdb's copy keeps in-frame clones and lacks some. The repertoire holds about 68,000 clones, roughly 81% seen once, with roughly 3.4% in the top ten. This sample's time point: after neoadjuvant nivolumab, at surgical resection. The material was PBMCs, obtained after nivolumab (anti-PD-1) treatment. These receptors were obtained from a person aged 40 to 85 with oral cavity squamous cell carcinoma.

The DNA for the CDR3 is TGTGCCAGCAGCCCGAGAAGGTTGGAGGGGAATGAGCAGTTCTTC. Encoded protein: CASSPRRLEGNEQFF. V usage is TRBV11-1 and J usage is TRBJ2-1, with D maybe TRBD2 (6 bases). The CDR3 runs 15 residues. The V end lost 5 bases, the J end lost 7 bases, and 18 bases lay between the germline ends. Germline V CDR1 and CDR2: SGHAT, FQDESV (reference sequence). Together with reference TRBV11-1 and TRBJ2-1, the CDR3 gives the full variable domain: EAEVAQSPRYKITEKSQAVAFWCDPISGHATLYWYRQILGQGPELLVQFQDESVVDDSQLPKDRFSAERLKGVDSTLKIQPAELGDSAMYLCASSPRRLEGNEQFFGPGTRLTVL.

The chain uses TRBV21-1 and TRBJ1-5. TRBV21-1 is marked as a pseudogene. CDR3 length: 13 residues. The CDR3 reads CASSMGRNQPQHF. Here the CDR3 DNA reads TGTGCCAGCAGCATGGGACGGAATCAGCCCCAGCATTTT.

This chain joins TRBV5-1 and TRBJ1-1; D ambiguous. Germline loops: CDR1 SGHRS, CDR2 YFSETQ. This CDR3 has 14 residues. The V gene lost 2 bases and the J gene lost 0 bases, with 8 bases spanning the gap. DNA for the CDR3: TGCGCCAGCAGCTTTGGTCAGTTGAACACTGAAGCTTTCTTT. Amino acid sequence: CASSFGQLNTEAFF. Filled out from reference TRBV5-1 and TRBJ1-1, the complete variable domain reads KAGVTQTPRYLIKTRGQQVTLSCSPISGHRSVSWYQQTPGQGLQFLFEYFSETQRNKGNFPGRFSGRQFSNSRSEMNVSTLELGDSALYLCASSFGQLNTEAFFGQGTRLTVV.

J is TRBJ2-3 and V is TRBV28, with D unclear. Germline assignment: CDR1 MDHEN and CDR2 SYDVKM. This CDR3 comprises 13 residues. V shed 3 bases and J shed 2 bases, with 6 bases lying between them. The CDR3 sequence: CASSFSLTDTQYF. CDR3 coding DNA: TGTGCCAGCAGTTTCAGCCTCACAGATACGCAGTATTTT.

DNA for the CDR3: TGTGCCAGCACTACGGGACAGGGGAATGAAAAACTGTTTTTT. Translating it yields CASTTGQGNEKLFF. The chain employs TRBV6-5 and TRBJ1-4; 10 nucleotides agree with TRBD1. V lost 7 bases to trimming and J lost 5 bases; unmatched junction nucleotides: 4. Germline CDR1 and CDR2: MNHEY and SVGAGI. This CDR3 is built from 14 residues.

This clone has just a few counts. This chain links TRBV5-1 with TRBJ2-2; D is perhaps TRBD1 (6 bases). The CDR3 is 15 amino acids. CDR1 and CDR2 from the germline V gene are SGHRS and YFSETQ. Between the trimmed V and J ends, which lost 3 bases and 4 bases, there was a span of 13 bases. CDR3 sequence: CASSWPKGGTGELFF. The CDR3 region has the DNA TGCGCCAGCAGCTGGCCCAAAGGGGGCACCGGGGAGCTGTTTTTT.

The chain carries TRBV11-2 and TRBJ2-3; no clear D. The CDR3 extends over 13 amino acids. CDR1 and CDR2 (germline): SGHAT, FQNNGV. V was cut by 1 base and J by 4 bases, with 6 bases left in between. The CDR3 nucleotides read TGTGCCAGCAGCTTAGGGATGGCAGATACGCAGTATTTT. Translated, it gives CASSLGMADTQYF.

V and J are TRBV29-1 and TRBJ2-2; TRBD2 matches 10 bases. This CDR3 has 16 residues. Trimming removed 7 bases from V and 1 base from J; junction bases left unmatched: 9. In germline, CDR1 is SQVTM, CDR2 ANQGSEA. CDR3 DNA: TGCAGCGCCCTCGTCGCTAGCGGGGGGAACACCGGGGAGCTGTTTTTT. Amino acids: CSALVASGGNTGELFF.

V gene TRBV10-3 combines with J gene TRBJ2-7; maybe TRBD2 (5 bases). The CDR3 has 13 amino acids. Trimming pared 7 bases from V and 7 bases from J, leaving 17 bases between. Germline CDR1 and CDR2: ENHRY and SYGVKD. The CDR3 coding sequence is TGTGCCATCACCTCGGGGATTTCTAGTGAGCAGTACTTC. It codes for CAITSGISSEQYF.

This chain connects TRBV5-1 to TRBJ2-5; the D is unclear. Trimming removed 3 bases from V and 5 bases from J, with 11 bases in between. The germline CDR1 and CDR2 sequences are SGHRS and YFSETQ. This CDR3 comprises 13 residues. In DNA, the CDR3 is TGCGCCAGCAGCTGGGATCAGGCGGAGACCCAGTACTTC. It yields the protein CASSWDQAETQYF. The whole variable domain, filled in from reference TRBV5-1 and TRBJ2-5, reads KAGVTQTPRYLIKTRGQQVTLSCSPISGHRSVSWYQQTPGQGLQFLFEYFSETQRNKGNFPGRFSGRQFSNSRSEMNVSTLELGDSALYLCASSWDQAETQYFGPGTRLLVL.

The genes are TRBV6-5 and TRBJ1-3, with D uncertain. The germline CDR1 and CDR2 sequences are MNHEY and SVGAGI. Between the trimmed V and J ends, which lost 0 bases and 4 bases, there was a span of 13 bases. The CDR3 has 16 amino acids. CDR3 nucleotides: TGTGCCAGCAGTTACTCGGGGAGCCCTGGAGGAAACACCATATATTTT. It codes for CASSYSGSPGGNTIYF.

In its sample, this clone is medium-sized. The J gene is TRBJ2-1, the V gene TRBV30, with 7 bases matching TRBD2. Germline V gene lookup returns CDR1 GTSNPN and CDR2 SVGIG (reference sequence). The CDR3 spans 15 residues. After removal of 1 base from V and 4 bases from J, the junction contained 7 bases not matched to a gene. CDR3 coding DNA: TGTGCCTGGAGTGCCGGGACTACCCCATACAATGAGCAGTTCTTC. Amino acid sequence: CAWSAGTTPYNEQFF. Full variable domain (remainder filled in from reference TRBV30 and TRBJ2-1): SQTIHQWPATLVQPVGSPLSLECTVEGTSNPNLYWYRQAAGRGLQLLFYSVGIGQISSEVPQNLSASRPQDRQFILSSKKLLLSDSGFYLCAWSAGTTPYNEQFFGPGTRLTVL.

This rearrangement joins TRBV28 to TRBJ2-7; unclear D gene. V gave up 6 bases and J gave up 3 bases, with 15 bases separating them. CDR3 length: 14 amino acids. CDR1 is MDHEN and CDR2 is SYDVKM in the germline V gene. CDR3: CASSTAGRVYEQYF. In nucleotides, the CDR3 is TGTGCCAGCAGCACCGCCGGTAGGGTCTACGAGCAGTACTTC. The whole variable domain, remainder taken from reference TRBV28 and TRBJ2-7, is DVKVTQSSRYLVKRTGEKVFLECVQDMDHENMFWYRQDPGLGLRLIYFSYDVKMKEKGDIPEGYSVSREKKERFSLILESASTNQTSMYLCASSTAGRVYEQYFGPGTRLTVT.

In the case of this clone: Other DNA sequences in this specimen translate into the identical CDR3. The chain is built from TRBV18 and TRBJ1-2; 7 nucleotides match TRBD1. Germline V lookup: CDR1 KGHSH, CDR2 LQKENI. The CDR3 totals 13 residues. J gave up 2 bases and V 3 bases, and 0 bases lay outside the gene matches. The CDR3 DNA sequence: TGTGCCAGCTCACCGGGACAGAACTATGGCTACACCTTC. It translates to CASSPGQNYGYTF.

The gene calls are TRBV5-4 and TRBJ2-5; 8 nucleotides match TRBD2. CDR1 and CDR2 from the germline V gene are SGHNT and YYREEE (reference sequence). This CDR3 spans 14 amino acids. After removal of 5 bases from V and 1 base from J, the junction contained 4 bases not matched to a gene. The CDR3 is CASSQGLVQETQYF. The CDR3, as DNA: TGTGCCAGCAGTCAGGGACTAGTCCAAGAGACCCAGTACTTC.

The chain uses TRBV10-2 and TRBJ1-1; D is unresolved. V was cut by 3 bases and J by 1 base, with 9 bases left in between. Germline loops: CDR1 WSHSY, CDR2 SAAADI. The CDR3 is made up of 14 amino acids. The CDR3 nucleotides are TGCGCCAGCAGTGATACCAGCCAGAACACTGAAGCTTTCTTT. Translation gives CASSDTSQNTEAFF.

As DNA, the CDR3 is TGTGCCTGGAGACCCCCGGCGGGGGGAAAACAAGAGACCCAGTACTTC. Encoded protein: CAWRPPAGGKQETQYF. The rearrangement uses TRBV30 and TRBJ2-5; 8 positions agree with TRBD2. The germline V gene has CDR1 GTSNPN and CDR2 SVGIG (reference sequence). V was pared by 3 bases and J by 2 bases, with 11 bases of the junction left unmatched. The CDR3 consists of 16 residues.

The chain recombines TRBV7-2 with TRBJ1-5, with D hard to call. The germline V and J ends were trimmed by 5 bases and 0 bases, with 8 bases remaining between them. This CDR3 is built from 14 residues. Per the germline V gene, CDR1 is SGHTA and CDR2 is FQGNSA. The CDR3 is CASSPIPSNQPQHF. In nucleotides, the CDR3 is TGTGCCAGCAGCCCAATCCCTAGCAATCAGCCCCAGCATTTT.